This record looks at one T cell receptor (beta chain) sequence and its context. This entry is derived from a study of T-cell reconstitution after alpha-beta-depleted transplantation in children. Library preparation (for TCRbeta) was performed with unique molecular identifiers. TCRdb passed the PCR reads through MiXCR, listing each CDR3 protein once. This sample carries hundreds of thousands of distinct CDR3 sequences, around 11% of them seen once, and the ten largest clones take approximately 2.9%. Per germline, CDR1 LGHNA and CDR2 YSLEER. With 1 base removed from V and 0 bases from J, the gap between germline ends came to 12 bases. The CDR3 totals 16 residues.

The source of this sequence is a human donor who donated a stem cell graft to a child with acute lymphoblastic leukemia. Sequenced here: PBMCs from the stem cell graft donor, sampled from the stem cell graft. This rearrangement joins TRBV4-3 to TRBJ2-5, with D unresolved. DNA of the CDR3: TGCGCCAGCAGCCAAGGGGCGGACCTGTACCAAGAGACCCAGTACTTC. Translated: CASSQGADLYQETQYF.